The present T cell receptor (beta chain) was sequenced within a study of radiotherapy plus CTLA-4 blockade in lung cancer. Study as a whole: Of all patients, more than 15% responded objectively and roughly 31% showed disease control.

Germline V CDR1 and CDR2: LNHDA, SQIVND (reference sequence). V shed 10 bases and J shed 2 bases, with 23 bases lying between them. The CDR3 totals 16 residues. The method was immunoSEQ multiplex PCR; TCRdb's version includes in-frame clones alone and lacks a portion of them. The table includes about 64,000 clones, approximately 68% detected once. Chemo-refractory metastatic non-small-cell lung cancer patients received focal radiation with ipilimumab CTLA-4 blockade. Study conclusions and caveats: It was early blood T cell clone dynamics, with interferon-beta, that reportedly best predicted response. The study found tumor-derived TCR clones expanded in blood after radiotherapy plus ipilimumab.

Of note for this clone: Its antigen is unknown.

The receptor's source is a human donor with non-small cell lung cancer whose response to radiotherapy plus ipilimumab could not be evaluated. This specimen consisted of peripheral blood, obtained from a patient treated with radiotherapy plus ipilimumab. V gene TRBV19 combines with J gene TRBJ1-2; perhaps TRBD1 as D (5 bases). DNA for the CDR3: TGTGCCACCCTCTCGAGGGACGGTCGGGGGAACTATGGCTACACCTTC. It is translated as CATLSRDGRGNYGYTF.